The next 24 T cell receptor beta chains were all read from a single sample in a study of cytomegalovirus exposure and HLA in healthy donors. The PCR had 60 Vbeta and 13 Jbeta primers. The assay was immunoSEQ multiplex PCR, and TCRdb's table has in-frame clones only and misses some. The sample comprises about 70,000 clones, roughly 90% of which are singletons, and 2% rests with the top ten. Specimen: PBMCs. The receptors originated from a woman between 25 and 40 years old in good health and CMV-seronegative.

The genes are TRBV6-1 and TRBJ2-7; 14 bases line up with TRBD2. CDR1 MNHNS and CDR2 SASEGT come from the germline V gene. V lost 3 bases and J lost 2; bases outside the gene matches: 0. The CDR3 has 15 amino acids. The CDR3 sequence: CASSEGLAGAYEQYF. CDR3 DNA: TGTGCCAGCAGTGAGGGACTAGCGGGAGCCTACGAGCAGTACTTC.

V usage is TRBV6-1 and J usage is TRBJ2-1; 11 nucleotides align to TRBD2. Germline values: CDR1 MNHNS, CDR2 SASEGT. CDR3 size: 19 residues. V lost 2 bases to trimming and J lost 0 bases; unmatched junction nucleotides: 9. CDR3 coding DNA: TGTGCCAGCAGTGAACTGGGACTAGCGGTAGAGAGCTCCTACAATGAGCAGTTCTTC. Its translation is CASSELGLAVESSYNEQFF.

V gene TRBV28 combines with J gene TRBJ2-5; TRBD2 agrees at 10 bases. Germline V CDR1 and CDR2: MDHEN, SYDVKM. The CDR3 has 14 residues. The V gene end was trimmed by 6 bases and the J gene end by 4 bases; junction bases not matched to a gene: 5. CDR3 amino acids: CASSTAGGPETQYF. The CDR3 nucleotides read TGTGCCAGCAGCACAGCGGGAGGGCCAGAGACCCAGTACTTC.

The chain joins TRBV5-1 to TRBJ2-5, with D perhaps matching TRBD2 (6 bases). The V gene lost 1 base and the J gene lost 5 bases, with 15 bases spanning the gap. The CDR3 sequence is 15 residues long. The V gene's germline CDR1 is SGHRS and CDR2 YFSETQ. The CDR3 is CASSLKTGDPETQYF. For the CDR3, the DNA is TGCGCCAGCAGCTTGAAAACGGGAGACCCGGAGACCCAGTACTTC.

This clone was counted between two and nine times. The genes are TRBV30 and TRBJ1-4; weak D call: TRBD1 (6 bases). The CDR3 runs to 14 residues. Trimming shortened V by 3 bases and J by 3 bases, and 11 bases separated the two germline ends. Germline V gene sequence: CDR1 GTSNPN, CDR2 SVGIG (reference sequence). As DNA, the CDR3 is TGTGCCTGGAGCGGGGGGCTATCTAATGAAAAACTGTTTTTT. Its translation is CAWSGGLSNEKLFF. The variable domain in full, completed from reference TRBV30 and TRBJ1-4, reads SQTIHQWPATLVQPVGSPLSLECTVEGTSNPNLYWYRQAAGRGLQLLFYSVGIGQISSEVPQNLSASRPQDRQFILSSKKLLLSDSGFYLCAWSGGLSNEKLFFGSGTQLSVL.

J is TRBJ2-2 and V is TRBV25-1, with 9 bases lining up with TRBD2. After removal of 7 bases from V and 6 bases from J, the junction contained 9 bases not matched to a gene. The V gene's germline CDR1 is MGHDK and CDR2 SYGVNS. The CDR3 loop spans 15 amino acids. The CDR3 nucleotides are TGTGCCAGCACCCCCGAGACTAGCGGACCCGGGGAGCTGTTTTTT. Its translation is CASTPETSGPGELFF.

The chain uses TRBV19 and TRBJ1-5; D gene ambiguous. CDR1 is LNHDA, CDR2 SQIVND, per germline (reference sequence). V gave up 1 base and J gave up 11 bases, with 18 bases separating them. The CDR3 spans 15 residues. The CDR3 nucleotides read TGTGCCAGTAGTATAGGAGGGAACAGAGGGAAATCCCAGCATTTT. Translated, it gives CASSIGGNRGKSQHF. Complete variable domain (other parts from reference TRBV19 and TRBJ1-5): DGGITQSPKYLFRKEGQNVTLSCEQNLNHDAMYWYRQDPGQGLRLIYYSQIVNDFQKGDIAEGYSVSREKKESFPLTVTSAQKNPTAFYLCASSIGGNRGKSQHFGDGTRLSIL.

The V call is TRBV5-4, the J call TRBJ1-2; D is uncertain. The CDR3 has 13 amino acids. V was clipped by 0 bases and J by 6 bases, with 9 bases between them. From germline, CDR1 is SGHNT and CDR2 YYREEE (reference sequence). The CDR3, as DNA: TGTGCCAGCAGCTTGGGGCCCCCGAATGGCTACACCTTC. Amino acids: CASSLGPPNGYTF.

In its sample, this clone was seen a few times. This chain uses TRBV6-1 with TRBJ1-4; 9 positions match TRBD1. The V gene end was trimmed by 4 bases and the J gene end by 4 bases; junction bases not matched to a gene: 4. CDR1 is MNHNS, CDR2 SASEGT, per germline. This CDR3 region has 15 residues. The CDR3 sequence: CASSVGTGFNEKLFF. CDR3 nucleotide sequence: TGTGCCAGCAGTGTCGGGACAGGGTTTAATGAAAAACTGTTTTTT.

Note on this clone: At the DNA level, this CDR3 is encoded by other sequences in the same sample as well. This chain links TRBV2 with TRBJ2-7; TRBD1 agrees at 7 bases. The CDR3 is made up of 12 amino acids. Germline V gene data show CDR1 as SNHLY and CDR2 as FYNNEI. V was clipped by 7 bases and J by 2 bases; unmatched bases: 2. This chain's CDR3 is CASKGQAYEQYF. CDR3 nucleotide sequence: TGTGCCAGCAAAGGACAGGCCTACGAGCAGTACTTC.

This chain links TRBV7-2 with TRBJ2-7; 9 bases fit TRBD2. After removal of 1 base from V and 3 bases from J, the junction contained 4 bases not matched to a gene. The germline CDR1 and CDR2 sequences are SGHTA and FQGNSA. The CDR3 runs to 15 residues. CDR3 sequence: CASSLVSGRNYEQYF. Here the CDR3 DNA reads TGTGCCAGCAGCTTAGTTAGCGGGAGAAACTACGAGCAGTACTTC.

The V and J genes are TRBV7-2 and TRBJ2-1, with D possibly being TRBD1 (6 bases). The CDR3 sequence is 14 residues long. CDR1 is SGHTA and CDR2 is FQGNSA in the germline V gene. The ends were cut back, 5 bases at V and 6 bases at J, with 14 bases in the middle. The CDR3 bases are TGTGCCAGCAGCCCTACCGGGACATTCAATGAGCAGTTCTTC. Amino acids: CASSPTGTFNEQFF.

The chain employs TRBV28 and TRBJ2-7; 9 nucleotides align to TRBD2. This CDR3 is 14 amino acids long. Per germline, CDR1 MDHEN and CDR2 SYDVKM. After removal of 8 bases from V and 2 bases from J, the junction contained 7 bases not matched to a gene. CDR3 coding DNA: TGTGCCAGCCGACACGGGACTAGCACCTACGAGCAGTACTTC. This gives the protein CASRHGTSTYEQYF.

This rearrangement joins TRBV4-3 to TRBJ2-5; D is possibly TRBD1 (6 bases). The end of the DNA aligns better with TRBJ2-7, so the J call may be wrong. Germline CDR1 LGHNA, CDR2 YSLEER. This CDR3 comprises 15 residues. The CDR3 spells CASSQTRTVSYEQYF. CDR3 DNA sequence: TGCGCCAGCAGCCAAACCCGGACAGTCTCCTACGAGCAGTACTTC.

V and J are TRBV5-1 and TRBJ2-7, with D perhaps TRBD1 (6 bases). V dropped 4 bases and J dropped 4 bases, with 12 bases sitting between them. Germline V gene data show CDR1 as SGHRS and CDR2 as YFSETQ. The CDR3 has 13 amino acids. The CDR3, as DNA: TGCGCCAGCAGCCTTTGGACAGATTACGAGCAGTACTTC. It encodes CASSLWTDYEQYF.

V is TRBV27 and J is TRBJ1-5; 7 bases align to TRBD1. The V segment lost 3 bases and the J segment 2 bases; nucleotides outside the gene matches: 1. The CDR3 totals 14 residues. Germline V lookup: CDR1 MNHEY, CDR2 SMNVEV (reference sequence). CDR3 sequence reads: CASSLGTGNQPQHF. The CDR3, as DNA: TGTGCCAGCAGTTTGGGGACAGGCAATCAGCCCCAGCATTTT.

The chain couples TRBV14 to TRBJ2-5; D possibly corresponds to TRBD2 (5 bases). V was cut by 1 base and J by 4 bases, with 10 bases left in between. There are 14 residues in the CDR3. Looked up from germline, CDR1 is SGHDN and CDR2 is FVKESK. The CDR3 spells CASSQVGNPETQYF. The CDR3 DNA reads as TGTGCCAGCAGCCAAGTCGGGAACCCAGAGACCCAGTACTTC.

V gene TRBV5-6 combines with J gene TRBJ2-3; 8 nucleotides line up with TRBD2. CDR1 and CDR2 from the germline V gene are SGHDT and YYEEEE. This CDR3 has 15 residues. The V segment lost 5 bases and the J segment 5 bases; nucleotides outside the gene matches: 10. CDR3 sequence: CASSQAGESLDTQYF. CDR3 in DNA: TGTGCCAGCAGTCAAGCGGGAGAGTCTTTAGATACGCAGTATTTT. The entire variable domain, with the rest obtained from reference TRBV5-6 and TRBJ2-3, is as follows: DAGVTQSPTHLIKTRGQQVTLRCSPKSGHDTVSWYQQALGQGPQFIFQYYEEEERQRGNFPDRFSGHQFPNYSSELNVNALLLGDSALYLCASSQAGESLDTQYFGPGTRLTVL.

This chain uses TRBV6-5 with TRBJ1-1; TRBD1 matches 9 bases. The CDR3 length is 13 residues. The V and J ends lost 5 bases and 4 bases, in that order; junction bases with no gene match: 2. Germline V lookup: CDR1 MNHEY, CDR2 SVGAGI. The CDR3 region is CASSRGQGTEAFF. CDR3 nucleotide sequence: TGTGCCAGCAGTAGGGGACAGGGCACTGAAGCTTTCTTT.

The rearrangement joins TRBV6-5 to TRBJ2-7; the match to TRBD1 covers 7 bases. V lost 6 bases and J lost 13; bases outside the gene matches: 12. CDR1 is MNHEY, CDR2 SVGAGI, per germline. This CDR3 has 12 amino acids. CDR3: CASRSETGNIYF. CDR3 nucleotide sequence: TGTGCCAGCAGGTCCGAGACAGGGAATATCTACTTC.

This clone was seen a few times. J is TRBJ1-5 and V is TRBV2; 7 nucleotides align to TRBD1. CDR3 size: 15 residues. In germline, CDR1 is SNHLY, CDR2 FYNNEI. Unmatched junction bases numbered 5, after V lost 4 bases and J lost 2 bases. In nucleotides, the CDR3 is TGTGCCAGCAGTGGCCACAGGGGAGGCAATCAGCCCCAGCATTTT. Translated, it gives CASSGHRGGNQPQHF.

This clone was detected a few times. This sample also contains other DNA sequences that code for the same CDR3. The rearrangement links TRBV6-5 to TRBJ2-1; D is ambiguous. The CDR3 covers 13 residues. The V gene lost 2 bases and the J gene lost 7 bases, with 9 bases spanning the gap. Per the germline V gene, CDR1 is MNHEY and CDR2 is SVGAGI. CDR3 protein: CASSYAGWNEQFF. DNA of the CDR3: TGTGCCAGCAGTTACGCCGGTTGGAATGAGCAGTTCTTC.

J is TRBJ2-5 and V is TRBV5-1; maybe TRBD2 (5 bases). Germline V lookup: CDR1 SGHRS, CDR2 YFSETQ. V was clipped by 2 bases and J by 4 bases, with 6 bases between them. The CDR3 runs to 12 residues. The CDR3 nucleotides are TGCGCCAGCAGCTTTGAGGGAGAGACCCAGTACTTC. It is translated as CASSFEGETQYF.

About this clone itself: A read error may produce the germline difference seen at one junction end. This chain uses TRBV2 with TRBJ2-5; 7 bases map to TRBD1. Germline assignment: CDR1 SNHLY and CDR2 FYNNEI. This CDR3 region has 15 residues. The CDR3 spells CASSEVRGPQEAQYF. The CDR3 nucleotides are TGTGCCAGCAGTGAAGTGAGGGGGCCACAAGAGGCCCAGTACTTC.